What follows are 15 T cell receptor beta chains derived from one specimen sequenced in a study of blood T cell repertoires in COVID-19. TCRdb's table, derived via immunoSEQ multiplex PCR, lists solely in-frame clones and lacks some. Among about 250,000 clones, 80% to 90% were seen once, and the ten largest hold under 2.5%. The sequencing sample was made of PBMCs or T cells enriched from blood (not recorded which). All receptors derive from a woman aged 18-29 years who had recovered from COVID-19.

The chain links TRBV7-2 to TRBJ2-5; tentatively, D is TRBD1 (5 bases). The V end was cut by 5 bases, the J end by 0 bases, with 7 bases between. CDR1 SGHTA and CDR2 FQGNSA come from the germline V gene. CDR3 length: 13 residues. This chain's CDR3 is CASSPRDQETQYF. In nucleotides, the CDR3 is TGTGCCAGCAGCCCCAGGGACCAAGAGACCCAGTACTTC.

This clone was recorded a few times. This chain links TRBV30 with TRBJ1-4, with 10 bases aligning to TRBD1. V dropped 4 bases and J dropped 7; count of bases not matched to a gene: 6. Germline V gene sequence: CDR1 GTSNPN, CDR2 SVGIG (reference sequence). CDR3 size: 14 residues. As DNA, the CDR3 is TGTGCCTGGACCCCCGGGACAGGGGTTGAAAAACTGTTTTTT. Translated: CAWTPGTGVEKLFF.

J is TRBJ2-2 and V is TRBV11-2, with D perhaps TRBD2 (5 bases). Between the trimmed V and J ends, which lost 1 base and 3 bases, there was a span of 12 bases. Germline CDR1 SGHAT, CDR2 FQNNGV. This CDR3 comprises 16 residues. CDR3 nucleotide sequence: TGTGCCAGCAGCTTAGTATACCGGGATCACACCGGGGAGCTGTTTTTT. Protein sequence: CASSLVYRDHTGELFF.

The chain recombines TRBV3-1 (or the pseudogene TRBV3-2) with TRBJ1-1; the match to TRBD1 covers 8 bases. Per germline, CDR1 LGHDT and CDR2 YNNKEL (reference sequence). CDR3 length: 16 residues. J gave up 4 bases and V 0 bases, and 7 bases lay outside the gene matches. DNA of the CDR3: TGTGCCAGCAGCCAAGACAGGGGGCGCTTGAGCACTGAAGCTTTCTTT. It translates to CASSQDRGRLSTEAFF.

This CDR3 is CASSQAFQSTDTQYF. In DNA form, the CDR3 reads TGTGCCAGCAGCCAAGCGTTCCAGAGCACAGATACGCAGTATTTT. The rearrangement uses TRBV3-1 (or the pseudogene TRBV3-2) and TRBJ2-3; D unresolved. Germline assignment: CDR1 LGHDT and CDR2 YNNKEL (reference sequence). The CDR3 runs 15 residues. V dropped 1 base and J dropped 0 bases, with 8 bases sitting between them.

This chain uses TRBV19 with TRBJ1-2; TRBD1 agrees at 7 bases. CDR1 and CDR2 from the germline V gene are LNHDA and SQIVND (reference sequence). The CDR3 contains 13 residues. V lost 6 bases, J lost 8 bases, and 9 bases stayed unmatched. CDR3 residues: CASSWDSLRGYTF. In DNA, the CDR3 is TGTGCCAGTAGCTGGGACAGCCTCAGAGGCTACACCTTC.

Written as DNA, the CDR3 is TGCGCCAGCAGTCCCGACAAGTTCTATGGCTACACCTTC. This codes for CASSPDKFYGYTF. V usage is TRBV10-1 and J usage is TRBJ1-2; D is ambiguous. V was pared by 5 bases and J by 4 bases, with 11 bases between. CDR3 length equals 13 residues. Germline loops: CDR1 WNHNN, CDR2 SYGVQD (reference sequence).

This clone was observed a few times. CDR3 in amino acids: CASSPRGQGGYEQYF. Written as DNA, the CDR3 is TGCGCCAGCAGCCCAAGGGGCCAGGGGGGCTACGAGCAGTACTTC. This chain joins TRBV4-1 and TRBJ2-7; D is possibly TRBD1 (7 bases). The CDR3 consists of 15 residues. Germline CDR1 MGHRA, CDR2 YSYEKL. Trimming shortened V by 4 bases and J by 3 bases, and 16 bases separated the two germline ends.

V and J are TRBV19 and TRBJ1-2; 9 nucleotides agree with TRBD1. The germline CDR1 and CDR2 sequences are LNHDA and SQIVND (reference sequence). Trimming cost V 7 bases and J 7 bases; bases outside gene matches: 7. The CDR3 is 13 amino acids. The CDR3 region is CASNHRGPGGYTF. The CDR3 coding sequence is TGTGCCAGTAATCACAGGGGGCCGGGTGGCTACACCTTC.

The V gene is TRBV5-4, the J gene TRBJ1-2; 7 bases are shared with TRBD1. After removal of 4 bases from V and 3 bases from J, the junction contained 6 bases not matched to a gene. The germline V gene has CDR1 SGHNT and CDR2 YYREEE (reference sequence). This CDR3 is 14 amino acids long. CDR3 DNA sequence: TGTGCCAGCAGCCGGACAGGTCTGGACTATGGCTACACCTTC. Its protein is CASSRTGLDYGYTF.

V usage is TRBV19 and J usage is TRBJ2-7; TRBD1 aligns across 9 bases. The CDR3 totals 17 residues. The V segment lost 5 bases and the J segment 2 bases; nucleotides outside the gene matches: 13. The germline gives CDR1 LNHDA, CDR2 SQIVND (reference sequence). The CDR3, as DNA: TGTGCCAGTAGTCCTCCCCGAAACAGGGGGCGCCCCTACGAGCAGTACTTC. It yields the protein CASSPPRNRGRPYEQYF.

CDR3 in DNA: TGTGCCAGCTCACCGTGGACAGGGGCTATGAACACTGAAGCTTTCTTT. Protein product: CASSPWTGAMNTEAFF. The chain recombines TRBV18 with TRBJ1-1; 9 bases align to TRBD1. Trimming cost V 3 bases and J 0 bases; bases outside gene matches: 5. CDR3 length: 16 residues. Germline-derived CDR1 and CDR2 are KGHSH and LQKENI.

V is TRBV5-1 and J is TRBJ1-1; 7 bases line up with TRBD1. The junction had 5 bases not matched to a gene; V was cut back by 0 bases and J by 6 bases. The CDR3 consists of 14 residues. CDR1 SGHRS and CDR2 YFSETQ come from the germline V gene. The CDR3 DNA follows: TGCGCCAGCAGCTTGGGGACAGGCGGCGCTGAAGCTTTCTTT. Translating it yields CASSLGTGGAEAFF. Based on the CDR3 plus reference TRBV5-1 and TRBJ1-1, the full variable domain is KAGVTQTPRYLIKTRGQQVTLSCSPISGHRSVSWYQQTPGQGLQFLFEYFSETQRNKGNFPGRFSGRQFSNSRSEMNVSTLELGDSALYLCASSLGTGGAEAFFGQGTRLTVV.

The chain employs TRBV5-5 and TRBJ2-5; a possible D gene is TRBD1 (5 bases). Germline assignment: CDR1 SGHKS and CDR2 YYEKEE (reference sequence). The CDR3 spans 14 residues. V lost 0 bases and J lost 4, with 10 bases in between. The CDR3 spells CASSLVQGSETQYF. In nucleotides, the CDR3 is TGTGCCAGCAGCTTGGTGCAGGGATCAGAGACCCAGTACTTC. The full variable domain, with the rest looked up from reference TRBV5-5 and TRBJ2-5, is DAGVTQSPTHLIKTRGQQVTLRCSPISGHKSVSWYQQVLGQGPQFIFQYYEKEERGRGNFPDRFSARQFPNYSSELNVNALLLGDSALYLCASSLVQGSETQYFGPGTRLLVL.

J is TRBJ2-7 and V is TRBV7-8; 10 nucleotides line up with TRBD1. CDR3 length: 16 residues. Germline CDR1 and CDR2: SGHVS and FQNEAQ. V lost 1 base, J lost 2 bases, and 5 bases stayed unmatched. CDR3 coding DNA: TGTGCCAGCAGCTTAGTCCCGGACAGGGGGACCTACGAGCAGTACTTC. Its translation: CASSLVPDRGTYEQYF.